The clone carrying this TCR beta chain has ten or more counts. Its antigen is undetermined. TCRdb analysed the 5' RACE reads with MiXCR anew, one entry per CDR3 protein. The sample includes 230,000 or so distinct CDR3 sequences, 15% to 20% of them seen just once. This sample stems from a study of CD8 T cells in ankylosing spondylitis. General study points: Reported data indicate significant enrichment of disease-linked clones within matched ankylosing spondylitis synovial fluid. Certain motif variants had earlier appeared in reactive arthritis synovial fluid and blood. Disease-linked clones bore a CD8+ phenotype, appearing relatively rarely in peripheral blood.

The CDR3 length is 14 residues. Germline V CDR1 and CDR2: DFQATT, SNEGSKA (reference sequence). V lost 4 bases and J 1 base, leaving 11 bases between the germline ends. The chain has TRBV20-1 and TRBJ2-1; D uncertain. The TCR sequence derives from a male donor with ankylosing spondylitis or in good health (not recorded which). Sequencing input: blood, either unsorted or a sorted T cell fraction (not recorded which). The CDR3 sequence is CSAKGGGSYNEQFF. CDR3 coding DNA: TGCAGTGCTAAAGGCGGCGGATCCTACAATGAGCAGTTCTTC.